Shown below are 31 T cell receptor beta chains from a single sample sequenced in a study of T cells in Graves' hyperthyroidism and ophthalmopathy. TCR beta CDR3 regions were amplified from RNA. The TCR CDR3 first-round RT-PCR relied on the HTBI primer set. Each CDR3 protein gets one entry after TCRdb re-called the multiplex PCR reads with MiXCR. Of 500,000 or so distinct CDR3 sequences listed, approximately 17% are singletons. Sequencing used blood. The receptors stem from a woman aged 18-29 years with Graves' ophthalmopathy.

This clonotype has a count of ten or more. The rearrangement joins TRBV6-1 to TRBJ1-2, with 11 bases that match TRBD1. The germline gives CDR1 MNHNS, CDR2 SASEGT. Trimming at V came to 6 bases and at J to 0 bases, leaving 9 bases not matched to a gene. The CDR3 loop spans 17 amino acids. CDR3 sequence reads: CASRTRDRGFANYGYTF. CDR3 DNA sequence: TGTGCCAGCAGAACCCGGGACAGGGGGTTTGCTAACTATGGCTACACCTTC.

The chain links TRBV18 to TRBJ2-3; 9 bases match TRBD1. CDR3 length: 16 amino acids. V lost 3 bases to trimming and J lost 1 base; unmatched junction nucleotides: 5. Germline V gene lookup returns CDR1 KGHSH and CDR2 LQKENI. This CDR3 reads CASSPRDRDGTDTQYF. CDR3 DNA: TGTGCCAGCTCACCGCGGGACAGGGACGGCACAGATACGCAGTATTTT.

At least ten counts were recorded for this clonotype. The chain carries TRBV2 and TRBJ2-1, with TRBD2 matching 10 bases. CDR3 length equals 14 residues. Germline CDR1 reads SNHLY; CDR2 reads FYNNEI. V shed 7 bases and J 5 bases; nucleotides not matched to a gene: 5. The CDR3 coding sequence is TGTGCCAGCACCCTCACTAGCGGGAACAATGAGCAGTTCTTC. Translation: CASTLTSGNNEQFF.

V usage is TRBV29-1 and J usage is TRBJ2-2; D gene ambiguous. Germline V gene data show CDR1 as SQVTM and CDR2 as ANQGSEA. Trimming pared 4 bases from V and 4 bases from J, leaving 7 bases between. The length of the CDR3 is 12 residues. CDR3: CSVGSGTGELFF. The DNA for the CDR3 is TGCAGCGTTGGTAGTGGCACCGGGGAGCTGTTTTTT.

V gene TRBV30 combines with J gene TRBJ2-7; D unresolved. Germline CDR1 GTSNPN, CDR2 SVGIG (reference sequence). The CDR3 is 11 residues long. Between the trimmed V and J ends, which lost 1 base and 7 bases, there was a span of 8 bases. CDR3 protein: CAWSGPKEQYF. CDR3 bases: TGTGCCTGGAGTGGACCGAAGGAGCAGTACTTC.

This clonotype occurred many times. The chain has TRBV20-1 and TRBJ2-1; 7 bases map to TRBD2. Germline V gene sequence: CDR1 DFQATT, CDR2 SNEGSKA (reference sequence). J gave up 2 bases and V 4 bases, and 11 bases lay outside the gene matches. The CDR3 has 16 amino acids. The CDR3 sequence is CSATSVGTTTYNEQFF. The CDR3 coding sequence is TGCAGTGCTACCTCAGTCGGGACTACTACCTACAATGAGCAGTTCTTC.

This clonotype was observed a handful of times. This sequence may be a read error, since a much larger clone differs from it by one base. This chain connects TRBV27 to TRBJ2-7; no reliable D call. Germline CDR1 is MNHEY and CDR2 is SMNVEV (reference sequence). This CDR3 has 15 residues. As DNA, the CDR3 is TGTGTCAGCAGTTTACGAGGAACCAGCCCCTACGAGCAGTACTTC. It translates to CVSSLRGTSPYEQYF.

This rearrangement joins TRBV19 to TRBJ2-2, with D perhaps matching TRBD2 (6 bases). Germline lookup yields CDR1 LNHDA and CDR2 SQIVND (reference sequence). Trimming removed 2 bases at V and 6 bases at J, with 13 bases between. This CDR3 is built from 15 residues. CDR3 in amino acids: CASSIMGPGAGELFF. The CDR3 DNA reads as TGTGCCAGTAGTATAATGGGACCGGGGGCCGGGGAGCTGTTTTTT. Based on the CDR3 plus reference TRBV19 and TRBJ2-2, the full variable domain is DGGITQSPKYLFRKEGQNVTLSCEQNLNHDAMYWYRQDPGQGLRLIYYSQIVNDFQKGDIAEGYSVSREKKESFPLTVTSAQKNPTAFYLCASSIMGPGAGELFFGEGSRLTVL.

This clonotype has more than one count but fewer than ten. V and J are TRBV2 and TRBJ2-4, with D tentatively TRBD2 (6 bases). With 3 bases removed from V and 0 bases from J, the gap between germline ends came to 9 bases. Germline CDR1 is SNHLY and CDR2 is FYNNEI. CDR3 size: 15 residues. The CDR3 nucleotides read TGTGCCAGCAGTGAGGCGGGGATAGCCAAAAACATTCAGTACTTC. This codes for CASSEAGIAKNIQYF.

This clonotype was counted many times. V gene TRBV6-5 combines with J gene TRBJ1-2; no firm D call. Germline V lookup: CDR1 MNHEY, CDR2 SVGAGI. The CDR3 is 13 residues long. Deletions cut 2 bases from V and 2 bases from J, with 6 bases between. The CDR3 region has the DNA TGTGCCAGCAGTTACCGCAGGAACTATGGCTACACCTTC. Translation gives CASSYRRNYGYTF.

For the CDR3, the DNA is TGTGCCAGCAGTGTACTAACCGGGACAGGGGCCGGGTACGAGCAGTACTTC. Translated: CASSVLTGTGAGYEQYF. V usage is TRBV28 and J usage is TRBJ2-7, with 10 bases fitting TRBD1. The CDR3 sequence is 17 residues long. The junction had 14 bases not matched to a gene; V was cut back by 5 bases and J by 4 bases. CDR1 is MDHEN and CDR2 is SYDVKM in the germline V gene.

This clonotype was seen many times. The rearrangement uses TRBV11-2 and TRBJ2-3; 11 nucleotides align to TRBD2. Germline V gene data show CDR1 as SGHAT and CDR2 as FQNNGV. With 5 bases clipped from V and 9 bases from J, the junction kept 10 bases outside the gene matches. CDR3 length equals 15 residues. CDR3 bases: TGTGCCAGCAGCCCCTCGGCTAGCGGGGGGCGGACGCAGTATTTT. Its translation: CASSPSASGGRTQYF.

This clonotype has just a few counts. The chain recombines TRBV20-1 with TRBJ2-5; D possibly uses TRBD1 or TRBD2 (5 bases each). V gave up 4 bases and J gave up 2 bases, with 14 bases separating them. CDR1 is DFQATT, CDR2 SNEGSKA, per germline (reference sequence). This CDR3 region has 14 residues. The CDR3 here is CSATAGTYQETQYF. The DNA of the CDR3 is TGCAGTGCTACCGCCGGGACCTATCAAGAGACCCAGTACTTC.

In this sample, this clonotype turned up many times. CDR3 amino acids: CASSLASGPYNEQFF. In nucleotides, the CDR3 is TGTGCCAGCAGCTTAGCCAGCGGTCCCTACAATGAGCAGTTCTTC. The V gene is TRBV7-3, the J gene TRBJ2-1, with D possibly being TRBD2 (5 bases). This CDR3 has 15 residues. The germline gives CDR1 SGHTA, CDR2 FQGTGA. V lost 2 bases to trimming and J lost 2 bases, with 10 bases between them.

CDR3 loop: CASSLSGLGGNTIYF. CDR3 DNA sequence: TGTGCCAGCAGTTTATCTGGGCTGGGGGGAAACACCATATATTTT. The V gene is TRBV28, the J gene TRBJ1-3; D unclear. The length of the CDR3 is 15 residues. Germline loops: CDR1 MDHEN, CDR2 SYDVKM. V gave up 1 base and J gave up 4 bases, with 11 bases separating them.

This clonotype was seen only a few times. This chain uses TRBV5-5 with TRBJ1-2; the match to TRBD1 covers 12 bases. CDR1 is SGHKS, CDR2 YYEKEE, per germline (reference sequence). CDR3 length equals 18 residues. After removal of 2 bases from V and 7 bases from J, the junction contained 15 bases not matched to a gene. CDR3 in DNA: TGTGCCAGCAGCTTAACCCCGGGACAGGGGGCGTTTTCTCTTGGCTACACCTTC. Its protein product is CASSLTPGQGAFSLGYTF. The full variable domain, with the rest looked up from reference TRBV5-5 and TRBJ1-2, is DAGVTQSPTHLIKTRGQQVTLRCSPISGHKSVSWYQQVLGQGPQFIFQYYEKEERGRGNFPDRFSARQFPNYSSELNVNALLLGDSALYLCASSLTPGQGAFSLGYTFGSGTRLTVV.

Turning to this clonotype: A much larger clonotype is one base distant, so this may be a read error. The CDR3 reads CASTHGQGLTGELFF. CDR3 sequence (DNA): TGTGCCAGCACACATGGACAGGGCTTGACCGGGGAGCTGTTTTTT. The chain couples TRBV7-9 to TRBJ2-2; 8 nucleotides agree with TRBD1. Looked up from germline, CDR1 is SEHNR and CDR2 is FQNEAQ (reference sequence). Germline trimming cut 7 bases from V and 5 bases from J; bases unmatched to any gene: 9. The CDR3 extends over 15 amino acids.

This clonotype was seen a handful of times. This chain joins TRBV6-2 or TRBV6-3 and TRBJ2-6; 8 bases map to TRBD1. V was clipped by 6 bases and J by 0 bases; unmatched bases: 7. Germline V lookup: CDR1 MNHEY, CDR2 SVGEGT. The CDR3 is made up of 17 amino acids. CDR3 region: CASSPGQAPSGANVLTF. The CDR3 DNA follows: TGTGCCAGCAGCCCGGGACAGGCGCCCTCTGGGGCCAACGTCCTGACTTTC.

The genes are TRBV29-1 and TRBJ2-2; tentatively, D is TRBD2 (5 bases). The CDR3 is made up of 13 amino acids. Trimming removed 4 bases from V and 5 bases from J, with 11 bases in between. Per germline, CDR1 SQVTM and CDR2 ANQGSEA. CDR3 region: CSVGYSGTGELFF. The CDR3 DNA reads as TGCAGCGTTGGGTACTCGGGAACCGGGGAGCTGTTTTTT.

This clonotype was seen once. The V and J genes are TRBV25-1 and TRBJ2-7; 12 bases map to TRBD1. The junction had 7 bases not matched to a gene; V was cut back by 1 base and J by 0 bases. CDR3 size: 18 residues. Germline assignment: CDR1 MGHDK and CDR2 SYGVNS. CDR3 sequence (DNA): TGTGCCAGCAGTGAATCGGGACAGGGGGCGCATATCTCCTACGAGCAGTACTTC. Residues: CASSESGQGAHISYEQYF.

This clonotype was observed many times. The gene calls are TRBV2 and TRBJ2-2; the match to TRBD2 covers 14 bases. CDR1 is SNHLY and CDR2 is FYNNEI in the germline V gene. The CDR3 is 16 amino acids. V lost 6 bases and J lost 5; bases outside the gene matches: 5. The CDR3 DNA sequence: TGTGCCAGCAGGGGGACTAGCGGGAGTTGGACCGGGGAGCTGTTTTTT. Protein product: CASRGTSGSWTGELFF.

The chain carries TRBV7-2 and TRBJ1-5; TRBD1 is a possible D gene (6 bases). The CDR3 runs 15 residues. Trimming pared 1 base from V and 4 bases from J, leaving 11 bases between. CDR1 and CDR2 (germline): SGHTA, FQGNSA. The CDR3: CASSLVGGVNQPQHF. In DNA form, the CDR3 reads TGTGCCAGCAGCTTAGTGGGGGGCGTAAATCAGCCCCAGCATTTT.

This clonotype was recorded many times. In nucleotides, the CDR3 is TGTGCCAGCAGCTTAGATCTTGCGAACTATGGCTACACCTTC. Its translation is CASSLDLANYGYTF. This chain links TRBV11-2 with TRBJ1-2; unclear D gene. This CDR3 is 14 amino acids long. CDR1 is SGHAT, CDR2 FQNNGV, per germline. Trimming stripped 0 bases from V and 2 bases from J, with 7 bases between. The variable domain in full, with the rest retrieved from reference TRBV11-2 and TRBJ1-2, is EAGVAQSPRYKIIEKRQSVAFWCNPISGHATLYWYQQILGQGPKLLIQFQNNGVVDDSQLPKDRFSAERLKGVDSTLKIQPAKLEDSAVYLCASSLDLANYGYTFGSGTRLTVV.

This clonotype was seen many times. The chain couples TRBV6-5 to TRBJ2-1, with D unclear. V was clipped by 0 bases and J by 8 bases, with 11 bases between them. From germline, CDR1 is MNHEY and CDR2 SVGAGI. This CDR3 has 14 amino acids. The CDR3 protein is CASSYSLGRDEQFF. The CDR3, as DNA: TGTGCCAGCAGTTACTCGCTAGGTAGGGATGAGCAGTTCTTC.

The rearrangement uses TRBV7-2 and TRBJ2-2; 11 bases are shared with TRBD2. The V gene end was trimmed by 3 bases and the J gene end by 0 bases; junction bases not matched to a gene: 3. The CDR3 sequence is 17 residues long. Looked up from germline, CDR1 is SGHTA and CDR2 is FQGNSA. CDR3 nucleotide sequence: TGTGCCAGCAGCTTCCTAGCGGGGGGCGCGAACACCGGGGAGCTGTTTTTT. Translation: CASSFLAGGANTGELFF. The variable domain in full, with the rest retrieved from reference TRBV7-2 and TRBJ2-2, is GAGVSQSPSNKVTEKGKDVELRCDPISGHTALYWYRQSLGQGLEFLIYFQGNSAPDKSGLPSDRFSAERTGGSVSTLTIQRTQQEDSAVYLCASSFLAGGANTGELFFGEGSRLTVL.

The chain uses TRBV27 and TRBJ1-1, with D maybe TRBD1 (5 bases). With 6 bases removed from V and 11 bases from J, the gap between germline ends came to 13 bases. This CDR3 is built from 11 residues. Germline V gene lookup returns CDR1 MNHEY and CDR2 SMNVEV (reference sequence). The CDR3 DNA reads TGTGCCAGCAGCGGGGGTGTTGAGGCTTTCTTT. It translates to CASSGGVEAFF.

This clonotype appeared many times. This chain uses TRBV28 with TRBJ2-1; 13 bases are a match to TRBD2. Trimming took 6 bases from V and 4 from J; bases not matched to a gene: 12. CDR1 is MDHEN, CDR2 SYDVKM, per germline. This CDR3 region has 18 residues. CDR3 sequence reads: CASSPAQGLAGVYNEQFF. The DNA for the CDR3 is TGTGCCAGCAGCCCAGCCCAAGGACTAGCGGGAGTATACAATGAGCAGTTCTTC.

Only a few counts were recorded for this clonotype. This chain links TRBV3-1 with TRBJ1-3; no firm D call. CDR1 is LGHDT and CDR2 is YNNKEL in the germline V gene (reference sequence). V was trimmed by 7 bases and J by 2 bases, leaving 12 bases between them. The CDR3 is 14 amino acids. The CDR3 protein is CASTPGFPGNTIYF. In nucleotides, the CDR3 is TGTGCCAGCACCCCAGGTTTCCCTGGAAACACCATATATTTT. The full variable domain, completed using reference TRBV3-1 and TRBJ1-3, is DTAVSQTPKYLVTQMGNDKSIKCEQNLGHDTMYWYKQDSKKFLKIMFSYNNKELIINETVPNRFSPKSPDKAHLNLHINSLELGDSAVYFCASTPGFPGNTIYFGEGSWLTVV.

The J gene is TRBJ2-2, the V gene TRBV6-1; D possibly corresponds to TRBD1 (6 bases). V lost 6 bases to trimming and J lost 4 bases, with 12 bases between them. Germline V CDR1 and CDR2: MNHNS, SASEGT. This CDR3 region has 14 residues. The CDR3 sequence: CASRRDRTTGELFF. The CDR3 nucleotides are TGTGCCAGCAGGCGCGACAGGACCACCGGGGAGCTGTTTTTT.

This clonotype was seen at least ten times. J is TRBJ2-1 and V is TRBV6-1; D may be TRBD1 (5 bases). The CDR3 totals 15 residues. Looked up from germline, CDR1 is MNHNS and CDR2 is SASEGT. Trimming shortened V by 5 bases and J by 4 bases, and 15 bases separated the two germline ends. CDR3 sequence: CASSPRAQLYNEQFF. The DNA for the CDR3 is TGTGCCAGCAGTCCCAGGGCACAGCTTTACAATGAGCAGTTCTTC.

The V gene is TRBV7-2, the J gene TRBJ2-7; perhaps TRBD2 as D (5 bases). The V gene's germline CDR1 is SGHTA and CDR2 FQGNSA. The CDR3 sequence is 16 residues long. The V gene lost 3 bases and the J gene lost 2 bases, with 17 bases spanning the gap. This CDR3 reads CASSFSAVPSTYEQYF. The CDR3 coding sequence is TGTGCCAGCAGCTTTTCAGCGGTACCGTCTACCTACGAGCAGTACTTC.